The 4 T cell receptor beta chains given below trace back to one sample, sequenced in a study of T cell repertoires in cytomegalovirus infection. No antigen has been identified for these receptors. From the reads, TCRdb called clonotypes with MiXCR, one entry per CDR3 protein. The sample yields roughly 46,000 distinct CDR3 sequences, 20% to 25% seen once. Input material: PBMCs, sequenced either directly or after in vitro stimulation (not recorded which). The receptors shown here come from a human donor in good health (CMV status not recorded). Some clones in this sample may be carry-over from other donors' samples.

This clonotype was picked up many times. This chain uses TRBV7-3 with TRBJ2-1, with 9 bases that match TRBD2. V was clipped by 5 bases and J by 5 bases; unmatched bases: 13. Germline V gene data show CDR1 as SGHTA and CDR2 as FQGTGA. The CDR3 is made up of 17 amino acids. CDR3 loop: CASSALRPGLADNEQFF. The CDR3 nucleotides are TGTGCCAGCAGCGCACTACGACCGGGACTAGCAGACAATGAGCAGTTCTTC.

This clonotype was seen more than once but under ten times. The genes are TRBV7-2 and TRBJ2-7, with D unclear. CDR1 is SGHTA, CDR2 FQGNSA, per germline. The CDR3 has 14 amino acids. V was clipped by 3 bases and J by 0 bases, with 9 bases between them. As DNA, the CDR3 is TGTGCCAGCAGCTTGGTACACCACTCCTACGAGCAGTACTTC. Its translation is CASSLVHHSYEQYF.

This clonotype was detected a few times. The chain uses TRBV2 and TRBJ2-6; possible D gene TRBD1, 5 bases. V lost 3 bases, J lost 4 bases, and 19 bases lay in between. This CDR3 contains 18 residues. Per germline, CDR1 SNHLY and CDR2 FYNNEI. Here the CDR3 DNA reads TGTGCCAGCAGTGATTCCAGGGTCCGTATGAGGGGGGCCAACGTCCTGACTTTC. Protein sequence: CASSDSRVRMRGANVLTF.

This clonotype was detected only a few times. DNA of the CDR3: TGTGCCAGTAGTGCCGGACAGGGGTCCTACGAGCAGTACTTC. This encodes CASSAGQGSYEQYF. V usage is TRBV19 and J usage is TRBJ2-7; 9 bases fit TRBD1. This CDR3 has 14 amino acids. CDR1 and CDR2 from the germline V gene are LNHDA and SQIVND (reference sequence). The V gene end was trimmed by 5 bases and the J gene end by 1 base; junction bases not matched to a gene: 3.